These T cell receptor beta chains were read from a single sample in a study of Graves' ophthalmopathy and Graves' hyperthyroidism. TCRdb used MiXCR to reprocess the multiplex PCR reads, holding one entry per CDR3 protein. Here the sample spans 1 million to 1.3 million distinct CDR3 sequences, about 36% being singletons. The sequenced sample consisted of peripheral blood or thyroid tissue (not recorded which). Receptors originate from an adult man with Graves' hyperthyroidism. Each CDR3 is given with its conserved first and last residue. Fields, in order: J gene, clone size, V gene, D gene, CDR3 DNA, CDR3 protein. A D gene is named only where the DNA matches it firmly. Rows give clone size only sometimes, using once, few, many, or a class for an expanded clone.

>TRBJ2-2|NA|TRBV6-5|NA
TGTGCCAGCAGCTCGTCTAGGAACACCGGGGAGCTGTTTTTT
CASSSSRNTGELFF
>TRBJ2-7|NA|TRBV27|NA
TGTGCCAGCAGAATGGGGCAGGGAATTGGAGAGCAGTACTTC
CASRMGQGIGEQYF
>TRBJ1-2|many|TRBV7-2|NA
TGTGCCAGCAGCGCCATGCCCGGCCAGTATGGCTACACCTTC
CASSAMPGQYGYTF
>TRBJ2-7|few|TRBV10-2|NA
TGTGCCAGCAGCCAAGGTCTTCAGTACGGGCAGTACTTC
CASSQGLQYGQYF
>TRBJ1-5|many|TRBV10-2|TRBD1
TGCGCCAGCAGGACGGGACAGCGGCTCAATCAGCCCCAGCATTTT
CASRTGQRLNQPQHF
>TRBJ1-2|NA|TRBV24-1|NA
TGTGCCACCAGTGATTCCGGCTGGGACTATGGCTACACCTTC
CATSDSGWDYGYTF
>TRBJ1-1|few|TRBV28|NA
TGTGCCAGCAGCCCCGGCGGAAACGCTTTCTTT
CASSPGGNAFF
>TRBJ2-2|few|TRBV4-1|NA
TGCGCCAGCAGCCAAGTGACAAACATCGGGGAGCTGTTTTTT
CASSQVTNIGELFF
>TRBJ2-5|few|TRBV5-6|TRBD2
TGTGCCAGCAGCCCCCGACTAGCGGGAGGTCGGCAAGAGACCCAGTACTTC
CASSPRLAGGRQETQYF
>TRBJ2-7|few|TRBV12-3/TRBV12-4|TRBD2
TGTGCCAGCAGCACCCGAAATCTAGCGGGGGGATATGAGCAGTACTTC
CASSTRNLAGGYEQYF
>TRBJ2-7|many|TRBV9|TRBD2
TGTGCCAGCAGTGGTCTAGCGGGCGACGAGCAGTACTTC
CASSGLAGDEQYF
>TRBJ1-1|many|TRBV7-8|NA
TGTGCCAGCAGCTTACGCAACGGGAACACTGAAGCTTTCTTT
CASSLRNGNTEAFF
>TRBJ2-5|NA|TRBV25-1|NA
TGTGCCAGCACTGGACTCCTCGGTGGAGAGACCCAGTACTTC
CASTGLLGGETQYF
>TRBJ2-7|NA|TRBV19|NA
TGTGCCAGTAGTATCTACAGAGGGACCGCCTACGAGCAGTACTTC
CASSIYRGTAYEQYF
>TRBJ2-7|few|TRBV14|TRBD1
TGTGCCAGCAGCCTAGGACAGGGGGCGGCCGAGCAGTACTTC
CASSLGQGAAEQYF
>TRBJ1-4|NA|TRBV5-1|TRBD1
TGCGCCAGCAGCCCGCGACAGGGGGGAAAACTGTTTTTT
CASSPRQGGKLFF
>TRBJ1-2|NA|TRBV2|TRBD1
TGTGCCAGCAATCCACAGGGGAGTGGGACGGATAACTATGGCTACACCTTC
CASNPQGSGTDNYGYTF
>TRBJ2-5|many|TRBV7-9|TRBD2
TGTGCCAGCAGCTTAGTACTAGCGGGAGGAGAGACCCAGTACTTC
CASSLVLAGGETQYF
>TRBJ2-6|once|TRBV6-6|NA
TGTGCCATCAGCGCCTATTCCGGGGCCAACGTCCTGACTTTC
CAISAYSGANVLTF
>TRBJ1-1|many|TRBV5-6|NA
TGTGCCAGCAGCTACCGACAGAACTCAAACACTGAAGCTTTCTTT
CASSYRQNSNTEAFF
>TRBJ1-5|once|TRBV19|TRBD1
TGTGCCAGTAGTGGAGGAACAGGGGAAAATCAGCCCCAGCATTTT
CASSGGTGENQPQHF
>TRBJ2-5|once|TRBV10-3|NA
TGTGCCAGCAACCGGGGCGACCAAGAGACCCAGTACTTC
CASNRGDQETQYF
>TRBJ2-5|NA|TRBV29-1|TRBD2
TGCAGCGGTAGCGGGAGGATTGGCCAAGAGACCCAGTACTTC
CSGSGRIGQETQYF
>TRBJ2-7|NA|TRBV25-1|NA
TGTGCCAGCAGTGCGAGCCCGGGGGCGGGAGATTCGCGCGAGCAGTACTTC
CASSASPGAGDSREQYF
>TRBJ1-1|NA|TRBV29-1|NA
TGCAGCGTTGAAGATCGGGGGCAGATGAACACTGAAGCTTTCTTT
CSVEDRGQMNTEAFF
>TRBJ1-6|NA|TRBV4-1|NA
TGCGCCAGCAGCCAAGACGCCGGCAGCTCCTATAATTCACCCCTCCACTTT
CASSQDAGSSYNSPLHF
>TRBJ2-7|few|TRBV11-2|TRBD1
TGTGCCAGCAGCTGGGGACAGGGAGGGTTCGAGCAGTACTTC
CASSWGQGGFEQYF
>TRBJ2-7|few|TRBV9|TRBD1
TGTGCCAGCAGCGCCACTCAGGGGGTCCACGAGCAGTACTTC
CASSATQGVHEQYF
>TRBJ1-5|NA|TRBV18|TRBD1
TGTGCCAGCTCACCACGTGCCGGGACAGGGGTCCAGCCCCAGCATTTT
CASSPRAGTGVQPQHF
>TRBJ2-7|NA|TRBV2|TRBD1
TGTGCCAGAGGGGAGACAGGGTCCTACGAGCAGTACTTC
CARGETGSYEQYF
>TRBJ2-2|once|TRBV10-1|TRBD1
TGCGCCAGCAGTGAAGGACAGGGTGACACCGGGGAGCTGTTTTTT
CASSEGQGDTGELFF
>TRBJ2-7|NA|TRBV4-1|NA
TGCGCCAGCAGCCAAGAGGATAATGTGGGGTACGAGCAGTACTTC
CASSQEDNVGYEQYF
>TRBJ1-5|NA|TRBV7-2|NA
TGTGCCAGCAGCTTGCAGAGGGGGGATCAGCCCCAGCATTTT
CASSLQRGDQPQHF
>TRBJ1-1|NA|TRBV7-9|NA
TGTGCCAGCAACCGGGGTGGGGGGAACACTGAAGCTTTCTTT
CASNRGGGNTEAFF
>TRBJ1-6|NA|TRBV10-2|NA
TGTGCCAGCAGTTTAGCCGAAGGTTATAATTCACCCCTCCACTTT
CASSLAEGYNSPLHF
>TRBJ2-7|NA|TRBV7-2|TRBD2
TGTGCCACCGCCCAGACTAGCGGCCAAGAGCAGTACTTC
CATAQTSGQEQYF
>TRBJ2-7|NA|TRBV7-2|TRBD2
TGTGCCAGCAGCTTATATACTAGCGGGGCCTACGAGCAGTACTTC
CASSLYTSGAYEQYF
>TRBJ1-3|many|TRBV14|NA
TGTGCCAGCAGCCAAGACGAAAGTGTAAACACCATATATTTT
CASSQDESVNTIYF
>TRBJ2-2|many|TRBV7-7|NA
TGTGCCAGCAGCTTAGAAGCGAACACCGGGGAGCTGTTTTTT
CASSLEANTGELFF
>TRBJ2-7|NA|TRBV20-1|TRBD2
TGCAGTGCTAGAGGGTCTAGCGGGACCCGGGAGCAGTACTTC
CSARGSSGTREQYF
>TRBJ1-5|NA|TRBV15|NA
TGTGCCACCAGCAGCTTGTGGGGTGGCAATCAGCCCCAGCATTTT
CATSSLWGGNQPQHF
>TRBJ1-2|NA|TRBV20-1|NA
TGCAGTGCTAGTCTCCCGGGCAGCCCCTTCGATGGCTACACCTTC
CSASLPGSPFDGYTF
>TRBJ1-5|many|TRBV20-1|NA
TGCAGTGCTAGTATTGGCATCTATCAGCCCCAGCATTTT
CSASIGIYQPQHF
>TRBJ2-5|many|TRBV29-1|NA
TGCAGCGTTGGATCCGGTACTAGTCAAGAGACCCAGTACTTC
CSVGSGTSQETQYF
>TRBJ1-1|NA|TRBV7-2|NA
TGTGCCAGCAGTTCCCGGGGGTTTGGCACTGAAGCTTTCTTT
CASSSRGFGTEAFF
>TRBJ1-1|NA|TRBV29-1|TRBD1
TGCAGCTTGACAGGGGTGAACACTGAAGCTTTCTTT
CSLTGVNTEAFF
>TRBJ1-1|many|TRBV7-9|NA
TGTGCCAGCAGCCCTAACAGGGCGAACACTGAAGCTTTCTTT
CASSPNRANTEAFF